These 8 T cell receptor beta chains came from one sample sequenced in a study of T-cell memory formation after mild COVID-19. TCRdb analysed the 5' RACE reads with MiXCR anew, one entry per CDR3 protein. Altogether 250,000 to 350,000 distinct CDR3 sequences are present, around 15% being singletons, with the ten largest covering 22%. Sequences were obtained from PBMCs or a T cell subset sorted from them (not recorded which). Source of these receptors: a man between 18 and 35 years old who had mild COVID-19 (a few samples of this study predate the infection). Cell type and time point are not known.

The rearrangement links TRBV20-1 to TRBJ2-2; D is ambiguous. CDR1 is DFQATT, CDR2 SNEGSKA, per germline (reference sequence). This CDR3 is 13 amino acids long. Between the trimmed V and J ends, which lost 2 bases and 4 bases, there was a span of 8 bases. The CDR3 coding sequence is TGCAGTGCTAGACCCACAGCCACCGGGGAGCTGTTTTTT. Translation gives CSARPTATGELFF.

The chain recombines TRBV4-1 with TRBJ1-2, with 7 nucleotides matching TRBD1. Germline V gives CDR1 MGHRA, CDR2 YSYEKL. V gave up 9 bases and J gave up 8 bases; unmatched junction bases: 9. The CDR3 consists of 12 residues. Here the CDR3 reads CASSGGGAGYTF. CDR3 DNA: TGCGCCAGTAGCGGAGGGGGCGCGGGCTACACCTTC.

This clonotype was observed at least ten times. The chain carries TRBV10-3 and TRBJ2-3; D not resolved. Looked up from germline, CDR1 is ENHRY and CDR2 is SYGVKD. This CDR3 has 15 residues. V was pared by 2 bases and J by 5 bases, with 14 bases between. The CDR3 reads CAISEGDLAGDTQYF. The CDR3 DNA is TGTGCCATCAGTGAGGGGGATTTAGCTGGAGATACGCAGTATTTT.

This clonotype has just a few counts. The V gene is TRBV7-2, the J gene TRBJ2-1; D call uncertain. This CDR3 comprises 12 residues. V shed 2 bases and J shed 8 bases, with 7 bases lying between them. Germline V CDR1 and CDR2: SGHTA, FQGNSA. The CDR3 DNA reads as TGTGCCAGCAGCTTAAAGATTTATGAGCAGTTCTTC. It yields the protein CASSLKIYEQFF.

This clonotype was seen more than once but under ten times. The CDR3: CASSRPRTGSYNEQFF. As DNA, the CDR3 is TGTGCCAGCAGCAGACCGAGGACAGGGAGCTACAATGAGCAGTTCTTC. V gene TRBV11-2 combines with J gene TRBJ2-1, with 8 bases fitting TRBD1. This CDR3 has 16 residues. CDR1 is SGHAT and CDR2 is FQNNGV in the germline V gene. The J segment lost 3 bases and the V segment lost 5 bases, leaving 9 bases of the junction unmatched.

The chain combines TRBV4-1 with TRBJ2-1; 7 bases agree with TRBD1. Unmatched junction bases numbered 6, after V lost 3 bases and J lost 1 base. The CDR3 has 16 amino acids. Germline V gene data show CDR1 as MGHRA and CDR2 as YSYEKL. The CDR3: CASSHPGGLSYNEQFF. The CDR3, as DNA: TGCGCCAGCAGCCACCCAGGGGGTCTTTCCTACAATGAGCAGTTCTTC.

In DNA form, the CDR3 reads TGTGCCAGCAGCCCCGGGCCAGGGGGCACAGATACGCAGTATTTT. Its protein product is CASSPGPGGTDTQYF. The chain links TRBV3-1 to TRBJ2-3; TRBD1 might be the D (6 bases). CDR3 size: 15 residues. The germline gives CDR1 LGHDT, CDR2 YNNKEL (reference sequence). Trimming cost V 4 bases and J 1 base, with 12 bases left between them.

The J gene is TRBJ2-5, the V gene TRBV11-2; D may correspond to TRBD1 or TRBD2 (6 bases each). Germline assignment: CDR1 SGHAT and CDR2 FQNNGV. The CDR3 is 17 residues long. V was shortened by 3 bases and J by 2 bases, with 19 bases between the two germline ends. In nucleotides, the CDR3 is TGTGCCAGCAGCTTCGGGGTATTACGGGGGCGACAAGAGACCCAGTACTTC. Amino acid sequence: CASSFGVLRGRQETQYF.